Described below is a single T cell receptor (beta chain) sequence and its context. This clonotype was seen ten or more times. This receptor's antigen is unknown. Within one base of it there is no much larger clone, and no base qualities were kept. This sample stems from a study of T cells in Graves' hyperthyroidism and ophthalmopathy (dated by TCRdb to about 2019). For the wider study: Peripheral blood samples were taken at initial diagnosis, before any treatment was given. Once sampling was done, hyperthyroidism patients were given methimazole at a starting dose of 30 mg daily, whereas ophthalmopathy patients were given high-dose intravenous methylprednisolone. Thyroid tissue and blood T-cell repertoires from more than five Graves' hyperthyroidism patients were also compared in the study. For training and testing, the 100 or so patients in the discovery cohort were randomly divided in a 7:3 ratio. Prospective prediction of ophthalmopathy was tested in an independent validation cohort of 18 to 20 hyperthyroidism patients and around 16 patients who later progressed to ophthalmopathy. To identify TCR V-J signatures that set the groups apart, the researchers used a discovery cohort of approximately 98 patients, made up of about 44 with Graves' ophthalmopathy and some 55 with stable Graves' hyperthyroidism. According to the paper, TCR Vbeta CDR3 sequencing was carried out on approximately 140 peripheral blood samples, which came from over 40 ophthalmopathy, around 74 hyperthyroidism and about 17 progressor patients.

Amplification of TCR beta CDR3 regions was carried out from RNA transcripts. For the first round of RT-PCR on the TCR CDR3, the HTBI primer set was used together with the Qiagen OneStep RT-PCR kit. Libraries were constructed in a second round of multiplex PCR, after which size selection and purification were performed. The libraries were sequenced on an Illumina HiSeq2000 using paired-end 100 bp reads. In the original analysis: SOAPnuke was used to process the raw data, with reads discarded if the reads contained adapters or uncalled bases, had a mean Phred below 15, or lacked an exact constant-primer or identifier match. COPE v1.2.5 was used to merge high-quality paired reads, and clonotypes were defined as unique nucleotide sequences. Clonotypes were aligned to IMGT TRBV, TRBD and TRBJ reference segments using MiTCR v1.1. The analysis included only V-J combinations with a frequency above 0.0001, which together covered around 99% of the repertoires. A TCS score was defined as the ratio between F50 (clonal expansion) and ExV (chaos), using BLOSUM62-based TCRdist between CDR3 peptides within each V-J. Welch's t-statistics and random forest reduced around 520 V-J features to around 14, which were used in a naive Bayes classifier (R e1071). The public reads were reanalyzed by TCRdb: fastp trimming at Q25, MiXCR alignment, in-frame beta chains only. Every CDR3 protein is listed once, alongside the most common genes and DNA of its rows. TCRdb's processing, not the authors' own work, is the source of the V and J calls. The sample table records around 440,000 distinct CDR3 sequences; approximately 15% of these occur just once. The leading ten clones occupy roughly 13% of the sample.

V drops 3 bases and J drops 4 bases, leaving 6 bases in between. Reading the germline V gene gives CDR1 MDHEN and CDR2 SYDVKM. The CDR3 starts with the cysteine, ends with the phenylalanine, and has 12 residues. Kept here is only the CDR3 DNA, which spans 36 bases and is read in frame from base 1. Findings and caveats that apply to the study as a whole: Most expanded thyroid clonotypes (frequency above 0.001) were also found in blood, which suggests that blood repertoires may mirror thyroid immune responses. Ophthalmopathy was separated from stable hyperthyroidism by a 13 V-J signature model, with over 85% sensitivity and roughly 81% specificity obtained in cross-validation and 80%/75% obtained in testing. No statistical method was used to set the sample size in advance, and investigators knew the group allocation. In validation, progression to ophthalmopathy was predicted by the model with 70% to 71% sensitivity and approximately 78% specificity, a median of around 6.5 months before onset.

A patient counted as having stable Graves' hyperthyroidism if no progression to ophthalmopathy occurred over 18 months of follow-up. Hyperthyroidism patients were newly diagnosed, with disease duration under 2 months, and aged 18 to 65 years. The study excluded patients with uncontrolled infections, other autoimmune diseases, pregnancy or lactation. Diagnoses relied on clinical symptoms, serum thyroxine and TRAb, thyroid ultrasound and orbital computed tomography. PBMCs were isolated from about 9.1 ml of fresh peripheral blood by Ficoll-Paque density gradient centrifugation. Total RNA was extracted using Trizol reagent, and RNA quality was assessed on an Agilent 2100 Bioanalyzer.

The V and J segments used are TRBV28 and TRBJ1-1, with the D segment identity uncertain. The sample consisted of blood. The TCR sequence derives from a young woman with Graves' hyperthyroidism. The DNA is as follows: TGTGCCAGCAGTTTGTATAGCACTGAAGCTTTCTTT. This encodes CASSLYSTEAFF.